This T cell receptor (beta chain) was sequenced in a study of technical replicates of blood from a handful of donors. Only a few counts were recorded for this clone. TCRdb's copy holds only in-frame clones and misses some; the assay was immunoSEQ multiplex PCR. Of about 88,000 clones listed, roughly 94% are singletons. The sequence came from a human donor in good health. Sample: T cells isolated from PBMCs.

CDR3 in DNA: TGTGCCTGGAGCGCAGGGATTGAAGCTTTCTTT. Encoded protein: CAWSAGIEAFF. The chain uses TRBV30 and TRBJ1-1; possible D gene TRBD1, 5 bases. The CDR3 has 11 amino acids. In germline, CDR1 is GTSNPN, CDR2 SVGIG (reference sequence). Trimming removed 3 bases at V and 7 bases at J, with 9 bases between. Complete variable domain (other parts from reference TRBV30 and TRBJ1-1): SQTIHQWPATLVQPVGSPLSLECTVEGTSNPNLYWYRQAAGRGLQLLFYSVGIGQISSEVPQNLSASRPQDRQFILSSKKLLLSDSGFYLCAWSAGIEAFFGQGTRLTVV.